A selection of T cell receptor beta chains follows, all from one sample in a study of cytomegalovirus exposure and HLA in healthy donors. The repertoire was sequenced with immunoSEQ multiplex PCR; TCRdb's copy has only in-frame clones and lacks some. The data hold about 110,000 clones, with roughly 70% observed a single time. Sequenced sample: PBMCs. The receptors were gathered from a woman aged 70-85 years in good health and CMV-seropositive. CDR3s include the opening cysteine and the closing phenylalanine or tryptophan. The D gene is left open where the match is weak. Clone size appears in some rows only: once, few, many, or a class for an expanded clone.

clone_size j_call d_call v_call cdr3_aa cdr3_nt
NA TRBJ1-4 NA TRBV30 CAWSATATNEKLFF TGTGCCTGGAGTGCGACAGCAACTAATGAAAAACTGTTTTTT
few TRBJ2-7 NA TRBV6-6 CASSPRQMSSYEQYF TGTGCCAGCAGCCCTCGACAGATGAGCTCCTACGAGCAGTACTTC
NA TRBJ1-1 TRBD1 TRBV11-2 CASSYRQGRTEAFF TGTGCCAGCAGCTACCGACAGGGTAGAACTGAAGCTTTCTTT
NA TRBJ1-5 NA TRBV21-1 CASGTARGQGSNQPQHF TGTGCCAGCGGTACCGCCCGAGGACAGGGAAGCAATCAGCCCCAGCATTTT
NA TRBJ1-6 NA TRBV19 CASSIPSVGASDSPLHF TGTGCCAGTAGTATCCCCTCGGTAGGAGCTTCTGATTCACCCCTCCACTTT
NA TRBJ2-1 TRBD1 TRBV19 CASRMDRESSYNEQFF TGTGCCAGTAGAATGGACAGGGAGAGCTCCTACAATGAGCAGTTCTTC
few TRBJ1-1 NA TRBV5-1 CASSPPGQRNTEAFF TGCGCCAGCAGCCCCCCAGGGCAAAGGAACACTGAAGCTTTCTTT
few TRBJ2-2 NA TRBV7-3 CASSPTLVPGELFF TGTGCCAGCAGCCCGACACTAGTCCCCGGGGAGCTGTTTTTT
NA TRBJ2-1 NA TRBV6-4 CASSEVGGRDEQFF TGTGCCAGCAGTGAGGTGGGGGGTAGGGATGAGCAGTTCTTC
NA TRBJ2-3 TRBD1 TRBV2 CASRDRVGTVTQYF TGTGCCAGCAGAGACAGGGTTGGCACAGTTACGCAGTATTTT
NA TRBJ1-3 TRBD1 TRBV7-2 CASTKIQGNTIYF TGTGCCAGCACCAAGATACAGGGGAACACCATATATTTT
NA TRBJ1-2 NA TRBV5-6 CASSLGGDYGYTF TGTGCCAGCAGCTTAGGAGGGGACTATGGCTACACCTTC
NA TRBJ2-3 NA TRBV5-1 CASSMARGGYGDTQYF TGCGCCAGCAGCATGGCGCGAGGGGGTTACGGAGATACGCAGTATTTT
NA TRBJ2-7 TRBD1 TRBV7-2 CASSSETGPYEQYF TGTGCCAGCAGCTCCGAGACAGGGCCCTACGAGCAGTACTTC
NA TRBJ1-2 NA TRBV2 CASSEPYTGGGYTF TGTGCCAGCAGTGAGCCGTACACGGGTGGAGGCTACACCTTC
NA TRBJ2-2 TRBD2 TRBV6-5 CASGLAGVGTGELFF TGTGCCAGCGGCCTAGCGGGGGTAGGGACCGGGGAGCTGTTTTTT
NA TRBJ1-1 NA TRBV18 CASSSLQGADTEAFF TGTGCCAGCTCATCCTTACAGGGAGCGGACACTGAAGCTTTCTTT
few TRBJ2-5 TRBD1 TRBV7-9 CASSLALIGTGAVETQYF TGTGCCAGCAGCTTAGCGCTTATTGGGACAGGGGCTGTCGAGACCCAGTACTTC
NA TRBJ2-5 NA TRBV23-1 CASSQSGGHQETQYF TGCGCCAGCAGTCAATCGGGGGGTCATCAAGAGACCCAGTACTTC
NA TRBJ1-5 TRBD1 TRBV19 CASSAWTGRNVQPQHF TGTGCCAGTAGTGCCTGGACAGGGAGAAATGTTCAGCCCCAGCATTTT
NA TRBJ2-3 TRBD2 TRBV12-5 CASGLGRLAGGNTDTQYF TGTGCTAGTGGTTTGGGACGACTAGCGGGGGGAAACACAGATACGCAGTATTTT
NA TRBJ1-5 TRBD1 TRBV28 CASSSGGMNQPQHF TGTGCCAGCAGTTCAGGGGGGATGAACCAGCCCCAGCATTTT
NA TRBJ1-1 NA TRBV2 CASSPRGVTTEAFF TGTGCCAGCAGTCCCAGGGGAGTTACGACTGAAGCTTTCTTT
NA TRBJ2-7 NA TRBV6-6 CASSIQGYEQYF TGTGCCAGCAGCATACAGGGCTACGAGCAGTACTTC
NA TRBJ2-7 TRBD2 TRBV5-5 CASSLAGRDYYEQYF TGTGCCAGCAGCTTGGCGGGGAGGGATTACTACGAGCAGTACTTC
NA TRBJ1-1 NA TRBV4-1 CASSQETANTEAFF TGCGCCAGCAGCCAAGAGACAGCGAACACTGAAGCTTTCTTT
NA TRBJ2-7 NA TRBV6-5 CASSYFRSGSYEQYF TGTGCCAGCAGTTATTTCAGGAGCGGCTCCTACGAGCAGTACTTC
NA TRBJ1-4 TRBD1 TRBV5-1 CASSLVRGLGEKLFF TGCGCCAGCAGCTTGGTCAGGGGGCTAGGCGAAAAACTGTTTTTT
NA TRBJ2-1 TRBD1 TRBV6-1 CASRDPRTGFHEQFF TGTGCCAGCAGAGACCCTAGGACAGGGTTCCATGAGCAGTTCTTC
NA TRBJ2-1 TRBD2 TRBV6-5 CASSYSSGGPFEQFF TGTGCCAGCAGTTACTCTTCGGGGGGGCCCTTTGAGCAGTTCTTC
few TRBJ2-5 NA TRBV5-4 CAITKTTSLRETQYF TGTGCTATAACCAAGACAACATCCCTTAGGGAGACCCAGTACTTC
NA TRBJ1-5 NA TRBV15 CATSRDPRAGVYSNQPQHF TGTGCCACCAGCAGAGACCCGAGGGCCGGGGTTTATAGCAATCAGCCCCAGCATTTT
NA TRBJ1-1 NA TRBV2 CASTEGGAGNTEAFF TGTGCCAGCACGGAGGGGGGGGCCGGGAACACTGAAGCTTTCTTT
NA TRBJ2-7 TRBD1 TRBV15 CATSRTGNSYEQYF TGTGCCACCAGCAGGACAGGGAATTCCTACGAGCAGTACTTC
few TRBJ1-4 NA TRBV18 CASSQTKENEKLFF TGTGCCAGCTCACAAACGAAAGAGAATGAAAAACTGTTTTTT
NA TRBJ2-5 NA TRBV18 CASSPGLQETQYF TGTGCCAGCTCACCCGGTCTCCAAGAGACCCAGTACTTC
NA TRBJ1-5 TRBD1 TRBV2 CASTPGQDQPQHF TGTGCCAGCACTCCGGGACAGGATCAGCCCCAGCATTTT
NA TRBJ2-3 NA TRBV7-9 CASSQSGVSADTQYF TGTGCCAGCAGCCAGTCAGGGGTTAGTGCAGATACGCAGTATTTT
NA TRBJ2-6 NA TRBV9 CASSVDRAGANVLTF TGTGCCAGCAGCGTAGACAGGGCTGGGGCCAACGTCCTGACTTTC
few TRBJ2-7 NA TRBV10-1 CASSEWASYEQYF TGCGCCAGCAGTGAATGGGCCTCCTACGAGCAGTACTTC
NA TRBJ2-2 NA TRBV6-5 CASSAGNTGELFF TGTGCCAGCAGTGCAGGGAACACCGGGGAGCTGTTTTTT
NA TRBJ1-1 NA TRBV14 CASSLNMNTEAFF TGTGCCAGCAGCCTTAACATGAACACTGAAGCTTTCTTT
few TRBJ1-4 TRBD1 TRBV6-1 CASSPTGLSEKLFF TGTGCCAGCAGCCCGACAGGGTTGTCGGAAAAACTGTTTTTT
NA TRBJ2-5 NA TRBV7-2 CASSFGGRETQYF TGTGCCAGCAGCTTCGGGGGGCGGGAGACCCAGTACTTC
NA TRBJ1-1 TRBD1 TRBV7-2 CASSSNPGGNTEAFF TGTGCCAGCAGCTCAAACCCAGGGGGGAACACTGAAGCTTTCTTT
NA TRBJ2-2 NA TRBV4-3 CASSQEEGITGELFF TGCGCCAGCAGCCAAGAGGAGGGGATCACCGGGGAGCTGTTTTTT
few TRBJ2-7 TRBD2 TRBV7-8 CASSLTSGGVGEQYF TGTGCCAGCAGCCTGACTAGCGGGGGGGTTGGCGAGCAGTACTTC
few TRBJ1-1 TRBD1 TRBV5-6 CASIEQGANTEAFF TGTGCCAGCATCGAACAGGGGGCGAACACTGAAGCTTTCTTT
NA TRBJ2-7 NA TRBV2 CASKQTTYEQYF TGTGCCAGCAAACAGACAACCTACGAGCAGTACTTC
NA TRBJ2-7 NA TRBV18 CASSPANTRGGGYEQYF TGTGCCAGCTCACCGGCGAATACGCGGGGTGGTGGCTACGAGCAGTACTTC
few TRBJ2-3 TRBD2 TRBV5-1 CASSLVVGGGTDTQYF TGCGCCAGCAGCTTGGTTGTTGGGGGGGGGACAGATACGCAGTATTTT
few TRBJ1-6 TRBD1 TRBV6-5 CASSSGTGSSPLHF TGTGCCAGCAGTTCCGGGACAGGTAGTTCACCCCTCCACTTT
NA TRBJ2-2 NA TRBV5-4 CASSLDFVGELFF TGTGCCAGCAGCTTGGACTTCGTAGGGGAGCTGTTTTTT
NA TRBJ1-2 NA TRBV29-1 CSFRSPYGYTF TGCAGCTTCCGGAGCCCCTATGGCTACACCTTC
NA TRBJ2-7 TRBD2 TRBV10-1 CASSELSGVSYEQYF TGCGCCAGCAGTGAGCTTAGCGGGGTCTCCTACGAGCAGTACTTC
NA TRBJ2-2 TRBD2 TRBV9 CASSVGLAGDPNTGELFF TGTGCCAGCAGCGTAGGACTAGCGGGGGACCCGAACACCGGGGAGCTGTTTTTT
NA TRBJ2-6 NA TRBV6-9 CASRTEKETGANVLTF TGTGCCAGCCGGACAGAAAAGGAAACCGGGGCCAACGTCCTGACTTTC